This entry features one TCR beta chain sequence. The data derive from a study of blood T cell repertoires in COVID-19. Background on the study: Donors in the United States, Italy and Spain gave samples during acute or convalescent COVID-19. The analysed material was cDNA or gDNA that came from T cells, B-cell-depleted T cells, or PBMCs.

The method was immunoSEQ multiplex PCR; TCRdb's version includes in-frame clones alone and lacks a portion of them. The sample has fewer than 300,000 clones; 90% are singletons. Enrolment of Seattle patients took place during active infection, and they were followed longitudinally. The receptor comes from a woman in her fifties or sixties with COVID-19, enrolled during active disease. The sequencing sample was made of peripheral blood.

The DNA for the CDR3 is TGTGCCAGCAGCCTTAGGGACTTTTACAATGAGCAGTTCTTC. The encoded protein is CASSLRDFYNEQFF. This sequence joins TRBV11-2 and TRBJ2-1; the D gene is possibly TRBD2 (6 bases). CDR3 length equals 14 residues. The V and J ends lost 5 bases and 4 bases respectively, with 12 bases between them. Germline CDR1 reads SGHAT; CDR2 reads FQNNGV.